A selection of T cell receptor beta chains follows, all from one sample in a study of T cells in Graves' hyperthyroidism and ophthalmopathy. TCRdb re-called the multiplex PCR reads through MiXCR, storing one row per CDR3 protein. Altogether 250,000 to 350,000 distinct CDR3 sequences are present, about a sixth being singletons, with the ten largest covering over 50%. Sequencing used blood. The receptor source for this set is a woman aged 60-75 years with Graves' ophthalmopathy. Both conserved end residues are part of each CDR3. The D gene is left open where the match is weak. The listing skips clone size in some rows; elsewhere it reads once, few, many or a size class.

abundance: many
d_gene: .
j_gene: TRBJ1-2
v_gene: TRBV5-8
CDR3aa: CASSSDIANYGYTF
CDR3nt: TGTGCCAGCAGCTCGGACATAGCTAACTATGGCTACACCTTC

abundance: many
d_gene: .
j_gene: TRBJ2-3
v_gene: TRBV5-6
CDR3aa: CASSPGHNRGDTQYF
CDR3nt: TGTGCCAGCAGCCCTGGGCACAACCGGGGAGATACGCAGTATTTT

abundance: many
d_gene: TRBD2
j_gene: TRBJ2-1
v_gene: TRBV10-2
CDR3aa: CASSESGLAGGQNEQFF
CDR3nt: TGCGCCAGCAGTGAGTCGGGACTAGCGGGGGGGCAGAATGAGCAGTTCTTC

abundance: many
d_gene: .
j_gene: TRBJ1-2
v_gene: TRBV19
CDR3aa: CASSFSGAYGYTF
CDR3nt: TGTGCCAGTAGTTTCTCCGGGGCCTATGGCTACACCTTC

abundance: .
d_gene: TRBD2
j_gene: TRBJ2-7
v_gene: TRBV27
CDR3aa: CASSTRTSGNYEQYF
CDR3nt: TGTGCCAGCAGTACCCGGACTAGCGGGAACTACGAGCAGTACTTC

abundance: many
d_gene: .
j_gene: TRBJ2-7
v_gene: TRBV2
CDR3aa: CASSERAYEQYF
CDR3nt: TGTGCCAGCAGTGAGAGAGCTTACGAGCAGTACTTC

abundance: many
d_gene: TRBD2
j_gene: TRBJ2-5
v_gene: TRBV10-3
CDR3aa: CAISVSGVETQYF
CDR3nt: TGTGCCATCAGTGTTAGCGGGGTAGAGACCCAGTACTTC

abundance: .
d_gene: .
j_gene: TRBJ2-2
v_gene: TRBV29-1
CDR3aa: CSGEGESGELFF
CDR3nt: TGCAGCGGCGAGGGCGAGTCCGGGGAGCTGTTTTTT

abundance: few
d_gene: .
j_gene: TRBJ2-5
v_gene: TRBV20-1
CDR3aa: CSARVPGGGRETQYF
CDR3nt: TGCAGTGCTAGAGTCCCTGGAGGGGGCCGGGAGACCCAGTACTTC

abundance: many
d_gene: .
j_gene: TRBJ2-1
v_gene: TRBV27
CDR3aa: CASSLSPYNEQFF
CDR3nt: TGTGCCAGCAGTTTAAGCCCCTACAATGAGCAGTTCTTC

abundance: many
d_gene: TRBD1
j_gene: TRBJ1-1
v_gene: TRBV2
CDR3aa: CASRGTGGSTEAFF
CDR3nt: TGTGCCAGCAGAGGGACAGGGGGGAGCACTGAAGCTTTCTTT

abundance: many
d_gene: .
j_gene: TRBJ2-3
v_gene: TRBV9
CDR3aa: CASSGDAGSLLDTQYF
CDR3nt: TGTGCCAGCAGCGGGGACGCAGGGAGTTTATTGGATACGCAGTATTTT

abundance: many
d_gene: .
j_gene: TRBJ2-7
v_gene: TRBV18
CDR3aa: CASSTGDYEQYF
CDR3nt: TGTGCCAGCTCAACAGGCGACTACGAGCAGTACTTC

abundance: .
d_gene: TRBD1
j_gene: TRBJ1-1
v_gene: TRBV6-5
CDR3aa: CASSLAGTAYTEAFF
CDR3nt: TGTGCCAGCAGCTTAGCCGGGACAGCCTACACTGAAGCTTTCTTT

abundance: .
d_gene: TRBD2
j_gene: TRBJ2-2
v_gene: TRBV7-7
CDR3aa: CASSTSLAGGTGELFF
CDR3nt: TGTGCTAGCAGCACTAGTCTAGCGGGAGGCACCGGGGAGCTGTTTTTT

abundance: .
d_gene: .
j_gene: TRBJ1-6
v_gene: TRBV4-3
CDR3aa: CASSQGSRSSYNSPLHF
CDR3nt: TGCGCCAGCAGCCAAGGTTCACGGAGCTCCTATAATTCACCCCTCCACTTT

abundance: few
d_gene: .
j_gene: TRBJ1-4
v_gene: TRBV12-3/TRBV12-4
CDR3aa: CASRRDRFNEKLFF
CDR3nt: TGTGCCAGCAGAAGAGACAGGTTTAATGAAAAACTGTTTTTT

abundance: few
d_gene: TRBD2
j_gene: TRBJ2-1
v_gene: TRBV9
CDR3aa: CASSVGLAGGSGGNEQFF
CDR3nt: TGTGCCAGCAGCGTTGGCTTAGCGGGAGGATCGGGGGGCAATGAGCAGTTCTTC

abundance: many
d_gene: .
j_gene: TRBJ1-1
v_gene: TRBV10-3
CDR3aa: CAVSGTQNTEAFF
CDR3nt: TGTGCCGTATCCGGGACACAGAACACTGAAGCTTTCTTT

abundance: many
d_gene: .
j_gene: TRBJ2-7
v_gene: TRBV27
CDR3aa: CASSSLDSYEQYF
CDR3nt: TGTGCCAGCAGTTCCCTAGACAGCTACGAGCAGTACTTC

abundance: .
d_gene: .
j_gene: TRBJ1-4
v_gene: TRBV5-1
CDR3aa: CASSPRQYNEKLFF
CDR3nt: TGCGCCAGCAGCCCCCGACAGTATAATGAAAAACTGTTTTTT

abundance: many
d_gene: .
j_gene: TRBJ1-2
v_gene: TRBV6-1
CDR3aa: CASKPSWGYGYTF
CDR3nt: TGTGCCAGCAAACCCTCCTGGGGGTATGGCTACACCTTC

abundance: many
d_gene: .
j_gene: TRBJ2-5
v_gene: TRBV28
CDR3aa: CASSPSDHQYF
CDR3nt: TGTGCCAGTTCCCCCTCGGACCATCAGTACTTC

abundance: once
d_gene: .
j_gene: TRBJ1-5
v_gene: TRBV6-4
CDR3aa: CASSQRGRDSNQPQHF
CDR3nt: TGTGCCAGCAGCCAACGGGGCCGAGATAGCAATCAGCCCCAGCATTTT

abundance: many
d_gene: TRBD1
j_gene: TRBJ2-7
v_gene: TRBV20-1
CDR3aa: CSATDRGPLYEQYF
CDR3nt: TGCAGTGCCACGGACAGGGGCCCTCTTTACGAGCAGTACTTC

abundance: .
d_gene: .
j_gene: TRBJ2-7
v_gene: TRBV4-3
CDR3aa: CASSQEPAAGSVEQYF
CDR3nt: TGCGCCAGCAGCCAAGAGCCGGCGGCAGGGTCGGTCGAGCAGTACTTC

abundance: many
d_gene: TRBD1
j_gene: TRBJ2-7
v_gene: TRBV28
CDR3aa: CASSSFGTAGGEQYF
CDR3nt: TGTGCCAGCAGTTCATTTGGGACAGCCGGTGGGGAGCAGTACTTC

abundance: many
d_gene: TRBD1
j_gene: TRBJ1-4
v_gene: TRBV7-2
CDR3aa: CASSLNRGRGEKLFF
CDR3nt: TGTGCCAGCAGCTTAAACAGGGGGCGCGGTGAAAAACTGTTTTTT

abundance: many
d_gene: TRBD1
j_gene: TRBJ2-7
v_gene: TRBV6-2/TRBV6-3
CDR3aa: CASSGRDRDGLRSYEQYF
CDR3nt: TGTGCCAGCAGTGGCCGGGACAGGGACGGTTTGAGGTCCTACGAGCAGTACTTC

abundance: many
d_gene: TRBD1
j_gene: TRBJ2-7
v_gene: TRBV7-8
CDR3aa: CASSERTGEYSYEQYF
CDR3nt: TGTGCCAGCAGCGAAAGGACAGGGGAATATTCCTACGAGCAGTACTTC

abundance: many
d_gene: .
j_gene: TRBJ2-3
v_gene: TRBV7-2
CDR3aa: CASSSDRDTQYF
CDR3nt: TGTGCCAGCAGCTCTGACAGGGATACGCAGTATTTT

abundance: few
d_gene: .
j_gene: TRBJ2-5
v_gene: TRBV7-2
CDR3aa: CASSVQGRETQYF
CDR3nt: TGTGCCAGCAGCGTACAGGGTAGGGAGACCCAGTACTTC

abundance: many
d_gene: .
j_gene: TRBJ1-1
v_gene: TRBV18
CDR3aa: CASSPARLGTEAFF
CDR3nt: TGTGCCAGCTCACCAGCCAGGCTGGGGACTGAAGCTTTCTTT

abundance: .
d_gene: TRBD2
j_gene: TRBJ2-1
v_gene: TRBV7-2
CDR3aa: CASSWGGGLAGNEQFF
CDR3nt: TGTGCCAGCAGTTGGGGGGGAGGACTAGCGGGCAATGAGCAGTTCTTC

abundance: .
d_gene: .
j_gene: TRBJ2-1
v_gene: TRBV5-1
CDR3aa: CASSLSRTADYNEQFF
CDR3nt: TGCGCCAGCAGCTTGAGTAGGACAGCCGACTACAATGAGCAGTTCTTC

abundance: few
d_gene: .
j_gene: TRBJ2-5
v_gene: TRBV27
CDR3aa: CASSFIADETQYF
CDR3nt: TGTGCCAGCAGTTTTATAGCGGATGAGACCCAGTACTTC

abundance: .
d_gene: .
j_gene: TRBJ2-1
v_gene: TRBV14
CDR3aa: CASSQGRADSYNEQFF
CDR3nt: TGTGCCAGCAGCCAAGGGAGGGCTGACTCCTACAATGAGCAGTTCTTC

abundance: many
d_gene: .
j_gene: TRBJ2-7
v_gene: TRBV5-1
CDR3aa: CASKPRQAGDEQYF
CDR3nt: TGCGCCAGCAAACCACGACAGGCCGGCGACGAGCAGTACTTC

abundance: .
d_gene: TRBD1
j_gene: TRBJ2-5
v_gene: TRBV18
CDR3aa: CASSPQGARETQYF
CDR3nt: TGTGCCAGCTCACCACAGGGGGCCCGGGAGACCCAGTACTTC

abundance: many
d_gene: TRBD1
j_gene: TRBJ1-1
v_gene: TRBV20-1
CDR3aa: CSASQQGLPEAFF
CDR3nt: TGCAGTGCTAGCCAACAGGGGCTTCCTGAAGCTTTCTTT

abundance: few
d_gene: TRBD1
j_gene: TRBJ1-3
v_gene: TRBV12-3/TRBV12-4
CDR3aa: CASSLAPRGPGNTIYF
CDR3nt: TGTGCCAGCAGTTTAGCGCCGAGGGGGCCTGGAAACACCATATATTTT

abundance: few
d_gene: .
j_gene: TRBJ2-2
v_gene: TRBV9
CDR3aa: CASSVAQTGGHGELFF
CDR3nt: TGTGCCAGCAGCGTAGCACAGACAGGAGGACACGGGGAGCTGTTTTTT

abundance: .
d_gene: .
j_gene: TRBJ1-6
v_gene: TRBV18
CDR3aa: CASSLATDSPLHF
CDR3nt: TGTGCCAGCTCCTTAGCAACTGATTCACCCCTCCACTTT

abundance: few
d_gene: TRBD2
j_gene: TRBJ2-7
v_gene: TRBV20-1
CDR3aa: CSASRGTSSYEQYF
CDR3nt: TGCAGTGCTAGTAGGGGGACTAGCTCCTACGAGCAGTACTTC

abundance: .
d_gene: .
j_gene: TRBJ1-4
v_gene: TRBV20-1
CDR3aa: CSARGHTTGEKLFF
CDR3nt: TGCAGTGCTAGAGGCCATACAACGGGAGAAAAACTGTTTTTT

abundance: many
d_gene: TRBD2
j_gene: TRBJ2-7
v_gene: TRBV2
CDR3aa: CASRAGRLSREQYF
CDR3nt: TGTGCCAGCAGAGCGGGACGCCTGAGTCGCGAGCAGTACTTC

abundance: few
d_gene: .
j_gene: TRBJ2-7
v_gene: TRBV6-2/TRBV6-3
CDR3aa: CASSYKGEYEQYF
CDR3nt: TGTGCCAGCAGTTACAAGGGGGAGTACGAGCAGTACTTC

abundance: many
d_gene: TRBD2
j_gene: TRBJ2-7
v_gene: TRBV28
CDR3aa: CASTPRSGTGTTSGRPYEQYF
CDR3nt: TGTGCCAGCACCCCCCGGTCCGGGACAGGGACGACTAGCGGGAGACCCTACGAGCAGTACTTC

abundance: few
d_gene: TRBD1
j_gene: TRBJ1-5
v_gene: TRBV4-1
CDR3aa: CASSQPGTTGRNQPQHF
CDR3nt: TGCGCCAGCAGCCAACCTGGCACGACAGGGCGCAATCAGCCCCAGCATTTT

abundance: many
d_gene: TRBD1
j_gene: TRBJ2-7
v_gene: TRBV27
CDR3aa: CASSFQGQASSYEQYF
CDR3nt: TGTGCCAGCAGTTTCCAGGGACAGGCGAGCTCCTACGAGCAGTACTTC